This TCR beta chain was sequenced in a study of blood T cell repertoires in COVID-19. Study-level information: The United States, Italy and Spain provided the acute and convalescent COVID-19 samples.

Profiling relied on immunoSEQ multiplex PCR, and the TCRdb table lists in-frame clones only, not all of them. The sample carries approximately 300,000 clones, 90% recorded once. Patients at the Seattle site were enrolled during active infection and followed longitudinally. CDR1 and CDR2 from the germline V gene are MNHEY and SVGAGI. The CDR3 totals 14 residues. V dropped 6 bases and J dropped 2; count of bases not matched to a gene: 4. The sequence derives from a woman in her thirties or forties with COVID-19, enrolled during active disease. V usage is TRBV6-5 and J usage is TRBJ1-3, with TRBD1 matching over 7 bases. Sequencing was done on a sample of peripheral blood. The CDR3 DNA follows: TGTGCCAGCAGACTTGACAGGGCTGGAAACACCATATATTTT. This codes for CASRLDRAGNTIYF.